This TCR beta chain was identified during a study of human versus mouse CDR3 diversity and MHC coevolution (dated by TCRdb to about 2017). About the investigation overall: According to reports, the immunoSEQ assay can detect one in 200,000 T cells and keeps multiplex PCR amplification bias to a minimum. Three healthy volunteer blood donors made up the human cohort, with one aged 30 to 39, one aged 40 to 49 and one aged 60 to 70 at collection. Across mouse and human samples, each sample had between about 0.6 x 10^7 and 1.7 x 10^7 valid reads. Human naive CD4 T cell repertoires served as a reference for TCR selection on multiple MHC II alleles, compared against human-TCR-locus transgenic mice with single MHC II. Broad study findings and their caveats: The lowest clonal inequality scores among all compared groups were observed in most of the three human donors. Because human T cells were selected on 5 or 6 MHC II alleles, repertoire diversity in humans and mice was not considered directly comparable. iCHAO1 estimates gave humans the largest TCR beta repertoire, 1.5 million to 2 million clonotypes, attributed likely to selection by multiple MHC II molecules. On average, humans had more CDR3 deletions and insertions than mice did, pointing to greater exonuclease and TdT activity.

The QIAGEN blood and tissue kit was used to extract genomic DNA from the sorted cells, and that DNA was then quantified on a NanoDrop 1000. The immunoSEQ platform deep sequenced and quantified TCR alpha and beta chains by multiplex PCR of genomic DNA. In the source study's methods: IMGT gene and region definitions were used for annotation of the TCR sequences. Out-of-frame rearrangements served as a stand-in for the preselection repertoire and were compared with in-frame clonotypes. The iCHAO1 estimator provided with the immunoSEQ platform was used to estimate repertoire size. A Gini index, which is based on the Lorenz curve, was applied to in-frame amino acid clonotypes to measure clonal inequality. The intersect function of the R package tcR was used to count shared clonotypes, and the Jaccard index was used to score similarity. V, J and V-J usage frequencies went into a principal component analysis run with the R prcomp function, with no normalization applied. TCRdb stores this immuneACCESS table with in-frame sequences only. Part of the clones is absent; in the studies checked, under half of the shortfall reflects unresolved V genes, and no reason is known for the rest. Clonal size and the V and J genes are those of that table, whereas D and trimming came from the DNA. This sample comprises tens of thousands of clones, just under 95% of them detected only once. Approximately 1.5% of the sample comes from the top ten.

On this clone itself: Which antigen it targets is not known. Base qualities are not at hand, and no much larger clone is one base apart.

Naive CD4 T cells, defined as CD45RO-negative and CD62L-positive, were isolated from PBMCs by fluorescence-activated cell sorting. About 50 ml of fresh peripheral blood was drawn per donor, and PBMCs were isolated by Ficoll density centrifugation. Cells were sorted on a FACSAria III instrument, and every sample had a purity above 90%. The material sequenced was naive CD4+ T cells from blood. The cell subset or site label here, explained by the study, means: CD45RO-negative CD62L-positive naive CD4 T cells. This TCR came from a person aged 25 to 69 in good health.

The DNA sequence follows: TGTGCCAGCAGTGCCCCTTTAGCCGGGAACACTGAAGCTTTCTTT. Its protein product is CASSAPLAGNTEAFF. The V and J segments used are TRBV11-1 and TRBJ1-1, with no confident D gene call. The germline V gene (reference sequence) sets CDR1 to SGHAT and CDR2 to FQDESV. The CDR3 sequence holds 15 residues, the cysteine and phenylalanine included. The kept DNA is CDR3 alone, 45 bases in frame from the first base. V sheds 6 bases and J sheds 1 base, leaving 15 bases between their ends. The full variable domain, completed from the reference TRBV11-1 and TRBJ1-1 proteins outside the CDR3, reads EAEVAQSPRYKITEKSQAVAFWCDPISGHATLYWYRQILGQGPELLVQFQDESVVDDSQLPKDRFSAERLKGVDSTLKIQPAELGDSAMYLCASSAPLAGNTEAFFGQGTRLTVV.